The present entry profiles one T cell receptor (beta chain) with its context. The clone's antigen remains unknown. Per-nucleotide qualities are absent, and no much larger clonotype sits a single base away. RNA was extracted using the RNeasy kit, and 0.5 to 1 microgram was reverse transcribed with random hexamers. TCR beta CDR3 regions were amplified with the immunoSEQ multiplex PCR assay covering 54 Vbeta and 13 Jbeta segments. To correct PCR amplification bias, a synthetic template baseline was used for both primer optimization and computational correction. Concerning the study's data processing: Only productive sequences were kept, with reads annotated to V, D and J genes according to IMGT and analyzed in immunoSEQ Analyzer. To calculate clonality, Shannon entropy was normalized by log2 of the number of productive unique sequences and then subtracted from one. For each patient and control, public and private clones were evaluated within the 100 most prevalent clones. Clones were defined as Susac-specific if absent from the healthy and MS cohorts, from around 1,100 published viral clones and from other ImmuneACCESS disease sequences. TCRdb reran the public reads through fastp at Q25 and MiXCR, keeping productive beta chains. Rows merge per CDR3 protein into single entries with the most common DNA and genes. V and J calls and clone size were set by TCRdb, not the authors. The table for this sample lists 150,000 to 200,000 distinct CDR3 sequences; about 93% of them were counted only once. The ten top clones hold 0.1% of the sample.

These data come from a study of CD8 T cells in Susac syndrome (dated by TCRdb to the late 2010s). Turning to the overall study: Whether CD8+ T cell activation and differentiation in Susac syndrome was antigen driven was tested using repertoire sequencing.

Study-wide findings and limitations: The number of individuals in the TCR sequencing and HLA analysis was recognized as being relatively small.

From a lookup of the germline V gene, CDR1 and CDR2 are MNHEY and SVGEGT. V has 6 bases trimmed and J has 2 bases trimmed; junction bases matching no gene number 7. The CDR3 holds 18 amino acids from the cysteine to the phenylalanine. Just the 54-base CDR3 DNA is kept, in frame starting at base 1. Peripheral blood CD8+ and CD4+ T cells from healthy donors, Susac syndrome patients and multiple sclerosis patients were profiled using high-throughput TCR beta sequencing. Healthy donors were included as age- and sex-matched controls. Bulk CD8+ and CD4+ T cells were purified by magnetic negative isolation, while CD8+ TEMRA cells were enriched using FACS. Blood was collected in EDTA tubes and processed within 24 hours, with PBMCs isolated through density gradient centrifugation. PBMCs intended for TCR sequencing were cryopreserved in liquid nitrogen and thawed later in a water bath at 37 degrees C. The sorted or isolated CD4+, CD8+ and CD8+ TEMRA cells reached a purity of at least 90%.

Recombination joined TRBV6-2 or TRBV6-3 with TRBJ2-6, with TRBD2 matching 13 junction bases. Sequencing used CD4+ T cells from PBMCs. This receptor was taken from a human donor in good health. The CDR3 corresponds to CASRLAGLAGPGANVLTF. The DNA sequence follows: TGTGCCAGCAGATTGGCGGGACTAGCGGGGCCTGGGGCCAACGTCCTGACTTTC.